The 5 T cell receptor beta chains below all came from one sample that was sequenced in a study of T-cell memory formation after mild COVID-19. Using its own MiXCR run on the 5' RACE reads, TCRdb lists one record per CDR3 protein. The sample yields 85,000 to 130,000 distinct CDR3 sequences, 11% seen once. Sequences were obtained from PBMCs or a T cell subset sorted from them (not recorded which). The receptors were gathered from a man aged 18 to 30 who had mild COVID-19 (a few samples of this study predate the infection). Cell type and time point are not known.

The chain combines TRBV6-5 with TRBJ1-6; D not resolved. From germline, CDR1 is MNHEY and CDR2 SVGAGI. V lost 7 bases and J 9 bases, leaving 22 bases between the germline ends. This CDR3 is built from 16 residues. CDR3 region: CASTLRIFDRGSPLHF. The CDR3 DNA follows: TGTGCCAGCACTCTTCGGATTTTCGACCGTGGTTCACCCCTCCACTTT.

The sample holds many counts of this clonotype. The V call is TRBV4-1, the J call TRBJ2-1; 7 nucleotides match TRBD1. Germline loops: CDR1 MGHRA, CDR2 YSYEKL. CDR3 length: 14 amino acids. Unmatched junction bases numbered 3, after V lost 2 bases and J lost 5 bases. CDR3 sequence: CASSQRGLNNEQFF. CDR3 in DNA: TGCGCCAGCAGCCAAAGGGGGCTGAACAATGAGCAGTTCTTC.

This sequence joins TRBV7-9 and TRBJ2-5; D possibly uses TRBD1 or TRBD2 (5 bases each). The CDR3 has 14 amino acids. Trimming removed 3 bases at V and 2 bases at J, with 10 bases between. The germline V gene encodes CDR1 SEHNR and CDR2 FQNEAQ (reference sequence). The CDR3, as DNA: TGTGCCAGCAGCTTTCCGGGACGACAAGAGACCCAGTACTTC. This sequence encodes CASSFPGRQETQYF.

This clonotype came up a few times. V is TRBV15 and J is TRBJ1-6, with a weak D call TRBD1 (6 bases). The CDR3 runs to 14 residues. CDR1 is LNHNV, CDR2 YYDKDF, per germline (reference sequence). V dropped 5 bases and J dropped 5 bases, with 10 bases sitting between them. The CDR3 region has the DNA TGTGCCACCAGCCACAGGGAAAATAATTCACCCCTCCACTTT. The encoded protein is CATSHRENNSPLHF.

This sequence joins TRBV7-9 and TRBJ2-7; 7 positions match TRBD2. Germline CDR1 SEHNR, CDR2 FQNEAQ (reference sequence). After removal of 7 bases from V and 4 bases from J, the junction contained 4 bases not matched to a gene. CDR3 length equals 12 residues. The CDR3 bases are TGTGCCAGCAACCCCGGGGGGTACGAGCAGTACTTC. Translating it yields CASNPGGYEQYF.